Presented here are 27 T cell receptor beta chains from one specimen sequenced in a study of shared clonotypes between healthy human individuals. This table comes from immunoSEQ multiplex PCR, and its TCRdb copy is limited to in-frame clones, with some not included. Of 1.4 million or so clones in the sample, roughly 98.5% were seen once. Material: naive CD4+ T cells sorted from blood. Regarding subset: CD45RA+ positively selected. These receptors all stem from a man aged 25-45 years in good health.

J is TRBJ1-2 and V is TRBV4-1, with D unclear. This CDR3 contains 15 residues. Germline CDR1 MGHRA, CDR2 YSYEKL. The V end lost 3 bases, the J end lost 1 base, and 12 bases lay between the germline ends. The CDR3 nucleotides are TGCGCCAGCAGCCACCCCGGCAGACTTAACTATGGCTACACCTTC. It encodes CASSHPGRLNYGYTF.

The table lists this clone with a count of one. The chain recombines TRBV7-6 with TRBJ2-1, with TRBD2 matching 14 bases. The CDR3 totals 15 residues. With V trimmed by 5 bases and J by 7 bases, 4 bases remained unmatched. Germline CDR1 and CDR2: SGHVS and FNYEAQ. The CDR3 sequence: CASSRGTSGSNEQFF. As DNA, the CDR3 is TGTGCCAGCAGCCGCGGGACTAGCGGGAGTAATGAGCAGTTCTTC.

A note on this clone: The sample holds other DNA sequences that translate to the same CDR3. The V and J genes are TRBV5-1 and TRBJ2-3; possible D gene TRBD2, 5 bases. The CDR3 has 15 residues. Trimming stripped 1 base from V and 3 bases from J, with 12 bases between. The germline gives CDR1 SGHRS, CDR2 YFSETQ. CDR3 loop: CASSLLAGVTDTQYF. The CDR3 region has the DNA TGCGCCAGCAGCTTGCTAGCCGGTGTGACAGATACGCAGTATTTT.

The chain recombines TRBV2 with TRBJ2-3; possibly TRBD1 for D (6 bases). This CDR3 region has 14 residues. Germline assignment: CDR1 SNHLY and CDR2 FYNNEI. V shed 3 bases and J shed 4 bases, with 11 bases lying between them. The CDR3 is CASSDRTEADTQYF. CDR3 DNA sequence: TGTGCCAGCAGTGACCGGACAGAAGCAGATACGCAGTATTTT.

V usage is TRBV29-1 and J usage is TRBJ2-7; 8 bases are shared with TRBD1. Germline-derived CDR1 and CDR2 are SQVTM and ANQGSEA. V shed 4 bases, J shed 3 bases, and the junction held 17 bases outside the gene matches. The CDR3 contains 17 residues. The CDR3 DNA reads as TGCAGCGTTGCCCTCGATATTGACAGGGGCATGATCTACGAGCAGTACTTC. Its translation: CSVALDIDRGMIYEQYF.

The rearrangement links TRBV29-1 to TRBJ2-2; 13 bases are a match to TRBD2. The CDR3 consists of 16 residues. CDR1 and CDR2 from the germline V gene are SQVTM and ANQGSEA. The V segment lost 1 base and the J segment 4 bases; nucleotides outside the gene matches: 3. CDR3 amino acids: CSVEGLAGGRTGELFF. CDR3 coding DNA: TGCAGCGTTGAAGGACTAGCGGGAGGTCGCACCGGGGAGCTGTTTTTT.

The CDR3 nucleotides are TGTGCCAGCTCACCACCTTGGAAACCTGGAAACACCATATATTTT. It yields the protein CASSPPWKPGNTIYF. V gene TRBV18 combines with J gene TRBJ1-3; D call uncertain. Germline CDR1 KGHSH, CDR2 LQKENI. The CDR3 has 15 residues. Trimming stripped 0 bases from V and 2 bases from J, with 8 bases between.

V usage is TRBV9 and J usage is TRBJ2-1; 11 bases line up with TRBD2. V lost 3 bases and J lost 9; bases outside the gene matches: 8. Germline values: CDR1 SGDLS, CDR2 YYNGEE. This CDR3 contains 15 residues. The DNA of the CDR3 is TGTGCCAGCAGCGAAACTAGCGGGAGTCGAGGTGAGCAGTTCTTC. This gives the protein CASSETSGSRGEQFF. Full variable domain (remainder filled in from reference TRBV9 and TRBJ2-1): DSGVTQTPKHLITATGQRVTLRCSPRSGDLSVYWYQQSLDQGLQFLIQYYNGEERAKGNILERFSAQQFPDLHSELNLSSLELGDSALYFCASSETSGSRGEQFFGPGTRLTVL.

This chain links TRBV29-1 with TRBJ2-3; 13 bases align to TRBD2. The CDR3 covers 17 residues. The trim removed 6 bases at V and 1 base at J, leaving 10 bases unmatched. From germline, CDR1 is SQVTM and CDR2 ANQGSEA. The CDR3, as DNA: TGCAGCGTGGCGGGACTAGCGGGACCCGGGGGCACAGATACGCAGTATTTT. It yields the protein CSVAGLAGPGGTDTQYF.

The V gene is TRBV11-2, the J gene TRBJ2-3; TRBD2 aligns across 11 bases. The junction had 2 bases not matched to a gene; V was cut back by 5 bases and J by 1 base. The CDR3 has 15 amino acids. Germline lookup yields CDR1 SGHAT and CDR2 FQNNGV. The CDR3 spells CASSLSGRGTDTQYF. As DNA, the CDR3 is TGTGCCAGCAGCCTTAGCGGGAGGGGCACAGATACGCAGTATTTT.

V is TRBV18 and J is TRBJ2-1, with D tentatively TRBD2 (6 bases). The V gene lost 5 bases and the J gene lost 0 bases, with 14 bases spanning the gap. Germline CDR1 KGHSH, CDR2 LQKENI. The CDR3 length is 16 residues. The CDR3 region is CASSLLALSSYNEQFF. CDR3 bases: TGTGCCAGCTCATTACTAGCCCTGAGCTCCTACAATGAGCAGTTCTTC.

This clone occurred once. V is TRBV28 and J is TRBJ2-1; D is possibly TRBD2 (5 bases). The CDR3 loop spans 14 amino acids. CDR1 is MDHEN, CDR2 SYDVKM, per germline. V lost 5 bases and J lost 8, with 16 bases in between. As DNA, the CDR3 is TGTGCCAGCAGTCCCTGGGTAGCGTACCATGAGCAGTTCTTC. This gives the protein CASSPWVAYHEQFF.

The V and J genes are TRBV6-1 and TRBJ1-2; D unresolved. CDR1 MNHNS and CDR2 SASEGT come from the germline V gene. The CDR3 is 12 residues long. V was cut by 6 bases and J by 8 bases, with 13 bases left in between. CDR3 in DNA: TGTGCCAGCAGGGGAGACCCGGAAGGCTACACCTTC. Translating it yields CASRGDPEGYTF.

The J gene is TRBJ2-1, the V gene TRBV7-9, with TRBD2 matching over 11 bases. Germline V gene sequence: CDR1 SEHNR, CDR2 FQNEAQ (reference sequence). Germline trimming cut 1 base from V and 9 bases from J; bases unmatched to any gene: 11. This CDR3 has 17 amino acids. The CDR3 is CASSLDILLAGVGEQFF. The CDR3 coding sequence is TGTGCCAGCAGCTTAGACATCCTACTAGCGGGAGTGGGTGAGCAGTTCTTC.

This sequence joins TRBV28 and TRBJ1-5, with 9 nucleotides matching TRBD1. This CDR3 contains 15 residues. The germline CDR1 and CDR2 sequences are MDHEN and SYDVKM. V shed 5 bases, J shed 7 bases, and the junction held 9 bases outside the gene matches. The CDR3 protein is CASSLTGGLGQPQHF. In DNA form, the CDR3 reads TGTGCCAGCAGTCTGACAGGGGGTCTCGGGCAGCCCCAGCATTTT.

The chain carries TRBV6-5 and TRBJ2-2; D possibly uses TRBD1 or TRBD2 (7 bases each). Per the germline V gene, CDR1 is MNHEY and CDR2 is SVGAGI. V was cut by 3 bases and J by 4 bases, with 15 bases left in between. CDR3 length equals 16 residues. The DNA of the CDR3 is TGTGCCAGCAGTTATTTGACAGGGAGGGGCACCGGGGAGCTGTTTTTT. Residues: CASSYLTGRGTGELFF.

The chain is built from TRBV11-2 and TRBJ2-7; tentatively, D is TRBD1 (6 bases). The CDR3 is 14 residues long. Germline CDR1 is SGHAT and CDR2 is FQNNGV. Trimming stripped 6 bases from V and 6 bases from J, with 18 bases between. CDR3: CASSPDRNLGEQYF. As DNA, the CDR3 is TGTGCCAGCAGTCCAGACAGGAATTTGGGCGAGCAGTACTTC. Full variable domain (missing parts from reference TRBV11-2 and TRBJ2-7): EAGVAQSPRYKIIEKRQSVAFWCNPISGHATLYWYQQILGQGPKLLIQFQNNGVVDDSQLPKDRFSAERLKGVDSTLKIQPAKLEDSAVYLCASSPDRNLGEQYFGPGTRLTVT.

This rearrangement joins TRBV5-4 to TRBJ2-5, with TRBD1 matching over 9 bases. CDR3 size: 13 residues. With V trimmed by 4 bases and J by 7 bases, 5 bases remained unmatched. Germline values: CDR1 SGHNT, CDR2 YYREEE (reference sequence). Here the CDR3 reads CASSRTGGWTQYF. CDR3 nucleotides: TGTGCCAGCAGCCGCACAGGGGGCTGGACCCAGTACTTC.

The chain employs TRBV5-5 and TRBJ2-5; 10 bases map to TRBD1. This CDR3 is built from 15 residues. Germline V gene lookup returns CDR1 SGHKS and CDR2 YYEKEE (reference sequence). J lost 5 bases, V lost 6 bases, and 10 bases had no gene match. CDR3 loop: CASTPDRGRLETQYF. CDR3 nucleotides: TGTGCCAGCACCCCCGACAGGGGGCGATTGGAGACCCAGTACTTC.

This sequence joins TRBV7-3 and TRBJ2-1; 11 positions agree with TRBD2. V lost 5 bases, J lost 7 bases, and 13 bases stayed unmatched. The CDR3 has 17 amino acids. Germline values: CDR1 SGHTA, CDR2 FQGTGA. Here the CDR3 reads CASSLIAGTSGWNEQFF. In DNA, the CDR3 is TGTGCCAGCAGCCTCATCGCCGGGACTAGCGGCTGGAATGAGCAGTTCTTC.

J is TRBJ1-5 and V is TRBV6-6; D remains ambiguous. The CDR3 spans 14 residues. The germline V gene encodes CDR1 MNHNY and CDR2 SVGAGI (reference sequence). With 2 bases removed from V and 4 bases from J, the gap between germline ends came to 9 bases. CDR3 nucleotide sequence: TGTGCCAGCAGTTACACGATCGGTAATCAGCCCCAGCATTTT. This codes for CASSYTIGNQPQHF.

The rearrangement joins TRBV29-1 to TRBJ2-6, with D uncertain. CDR3 length: 15 amino acids. V was shortened by 5 bases and J by 4 bases, with 15 bases between the two germline ends. Germline values: CDR1 SQVTM, CDR2 ANQGSEA. For the CDR3, the DNA is TGCAGCGTTAGGTTAAGACTCCCCGGGGCCAACGTCCTGACTTTC. Translated: CSVRLRLPGANVLTF.

The chain has TRBV19 and TRBJ1-5, with a tentative D call TRBD1 (5 bases). Germline V gene lookup returns CDR1 LNHDA and CDR2 SQIVND (reference sequence). This CDR3 spans 15 amino acids. Trimming stripped 5 bases from V and 3 bases from J, with 14 bases between. CDR3 loop: CASSPPGPHNQPQHF. Written as DNA, the CDR3 is TGTGCCAGTAGTCCCCCGGGACCTCACAATCAGCCCCAGCATTTT.

V usage is TRBV19 and J usage is TRBJ2-2, with 7 bases lining up with TRBD1. This CDR3 is 15 amino acids long. Losses at the gene ends were 5 bases for V and 7 bases for J; bases not matched to a gene: 10. Germline-derived CDR1 and CDR2 are LNHDA and SQIVND (reference sequence). This chain's CDR3 is CASSGTARTGGELFF. The CDR3 nucleotides are TGTGCCAGTAGTGGGACAGCAAGAACGGGCGGGGAGCTGTTTTTT.

The gene calls are TRBV28 and TRBJ1-5; no clear D gene. The CDR3 consists of 11 residues. V was pared by 5 bases and J by 11 bases, with 10 bases between. Germline lookup yields CDR1 MDHEN and CDR2 SYDVKM. In nucleotides, the CDR3 is TGTGCCAGCAGTACCCTACGGACCCAGCATTTT. This sequence encodes CASSTLRTQHF. Complete variable domain (other parts from reference TRBV28 and TRBJ1-5): DVKVTQSSRYLVKRTGEKVFLECVQDMDHENMFWYRQDPGLGLRLIYFSYDVKMKEKGDIPEGYSVSREKKERFSLILESASTNQTSMYLCASSTLRTQHFGDGTRLSIL.

The chain employs TRBV20-1 and TRBJ1-1; D gene unclear. Trimming took off 6 bases at V and 1 base at J, with 6 bases between the two ends. The CDR3 sequence is 11 residues long. CDR1 is DFQATT, CDR2 SNEGSKA, per germline (reference sequence). This CDR3 is CSAEQNTEAFF. CDR3 DNA sequence: TGCAGTGCAGAGCAGAACACTGAAGCTTTCTTT.

Notes on this clone: The sample carries other DNA sequences with the same CDR3. The V and J genes are TRBV7-9 and TRBJ2-3; tentative D call: TRBD2 (5 bases). CDR1 is SEHNR, CDR2 FQNEAQ, per germline (reference sequence). This CDR3 has 14 residues. Trimming took 1 base from V and 0 from J, leaving 5 bases between them. The CDR3 nucleotides read TGTGCCAGCAGCTTAGGGAGGAGCACAGATACGCAGTATTTT. Protein product: CASSLGRSTDTQYF.